This T cell receptor (beta chain) originates from a study of blood T cell repertoires in COVID-19. This clone appeared a single time. The table came from immunoSEQ multiplex PCR; TCRdb's copy has only in-frame clones and leaves some out. Found here are approximately 350,000 clones, about 83% of them singletons; the top ten hold almost 3%. In germline, CDR1 is SNHLY, CDR2 FYNNEI. This CDR3 has 17 residues. V gave up 2 bases and J gave up 6 bases; unmatched junction bases: 11. V usage is TRBV2 and J usage is TRBJ2-3; TRBD2 aligns across 10 bases. This TCR was sampled from a man aged 25 to 40 with active or convalescent COVID-19. The sequenced sample was peripheral blood. The CDR3: CASSESPAGGLLDTQYF. The CDR3 DNA sequence: TGTGCCAGCAGTGAATCCCCAGCGGGGGGGTTATTGGATACGCAGTATTTT.